Described below is a single T cell receptor beta chain sequence and its context. J lost 5 bases, V lost 3 bases, and 2 bases had no gene match. Germline loops: CDR1 LGHNT, CDR2 FRNRAP. The CDR3 totals 15 residues. The data belong to a study of OX40 agonist ivuxolimab in advanced cancers. Cycle 7 day 1, cycle 4 day 1, and baseline were the timepoints at which blood was sampled. Sequencing used immunoSEQ multiplex PCR; TCRdb keeps in-frame clones, though not all of them. The sample carries around 31,000 clones, more than 70% recorded once. The rearrangement uses TRBV12-5 and TRBJ2-1, with 12 positions matching TRBD2. The sequence came from an adult with an advanced solid tumor such as melanoma, head and neck, liver or kidney cancer. This specimen consisted of CD4+ or CD8+ T cells sorted from blood, obtained in a trial of the OX40 agonist ivuxolimab. CDR3 amino acids: CASGLGLAGHNEQFF. The CDR3 DNA is TGTGCTAGTGGTTTAGGACTAGCGGGACACAATGAGCAGTTCTTC.